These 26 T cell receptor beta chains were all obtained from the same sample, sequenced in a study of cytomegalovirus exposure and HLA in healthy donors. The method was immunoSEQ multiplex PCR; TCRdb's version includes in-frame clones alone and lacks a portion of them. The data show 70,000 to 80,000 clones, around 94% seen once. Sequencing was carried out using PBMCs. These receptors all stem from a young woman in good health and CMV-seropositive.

CDR3 residues: CASSPKGPVLGEQYF. The CDR3 bases are TGTGCCAGCAGCCCTAAAGGTCCAGTCCTCGGGGAGCAGTACTTC. The chain recombines TRBV28 with TRBJ2-7; no firm D call. CDR1 MDHEN and CDR2 SYDVKM come from the germline V gene. V was clipped by 6 bases and J by 7 bases, with 22 bases between them. The CDR3 is 15 amino acids.

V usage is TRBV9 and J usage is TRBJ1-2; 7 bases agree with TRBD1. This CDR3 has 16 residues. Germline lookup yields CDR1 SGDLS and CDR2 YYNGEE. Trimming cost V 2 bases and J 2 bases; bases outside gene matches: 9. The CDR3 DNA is TGTGCCAGCAGCGTCGACCCCTTACAGGGGAACTATGGCTACACCTTC. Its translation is CASSVDPLQGNYGYTF.

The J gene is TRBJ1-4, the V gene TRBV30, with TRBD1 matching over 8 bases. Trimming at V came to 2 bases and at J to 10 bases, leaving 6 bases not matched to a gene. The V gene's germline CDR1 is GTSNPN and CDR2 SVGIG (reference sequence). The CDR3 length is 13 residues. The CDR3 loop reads CAWSMDRDGKLFF. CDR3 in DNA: TGTGCCTGGAGTATGGACAGGGACGGAAAACTGTTTTTT.

The CDR3 spells CASSLGRVSVEPQHF. The CDR3 bases are TGTGCCAGCAGCTTAGGTCGGGTTTCGGTTGAGCCCCAGCATTTT. The chain recombines TRBV11-2 with TRBJ1-5; D not certain. CDR3 length equals 15 residues. Germline assignment: CDR1 SGHAT and CDR2 FQNNGV. The V end was cut by 1 base, the J end by 8 bases, with 15 bases between.

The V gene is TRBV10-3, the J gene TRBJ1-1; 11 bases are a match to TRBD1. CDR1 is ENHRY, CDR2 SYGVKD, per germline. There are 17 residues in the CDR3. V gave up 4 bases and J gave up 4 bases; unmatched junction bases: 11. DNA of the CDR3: TGTGCCATCAGTGTTTGGACAGGGGGCGAGGGGATCACTGAAGCTTTCTTT. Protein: CAISVWTGGEGITEAFF.

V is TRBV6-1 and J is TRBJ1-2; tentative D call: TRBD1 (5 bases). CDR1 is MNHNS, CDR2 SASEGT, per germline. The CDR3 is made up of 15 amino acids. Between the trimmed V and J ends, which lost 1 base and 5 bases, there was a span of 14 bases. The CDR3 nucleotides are TGTGCCAGCAGTGAAGATCGTGCGGGGGGTTATGGCTACACCTTC. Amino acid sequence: CASSEDRAGGYGYTF.

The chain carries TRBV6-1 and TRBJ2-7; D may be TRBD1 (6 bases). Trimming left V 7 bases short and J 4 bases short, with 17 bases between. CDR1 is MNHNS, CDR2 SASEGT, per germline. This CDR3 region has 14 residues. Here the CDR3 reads CASMGNRVGYEQYF. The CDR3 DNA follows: TGTGCCAGCATGGGGAACAGGGTAGGGTACGAGCAGTACTTC.

The CDR3 DNA reads TGTGCCAGCAGATCAGGACAGTCCTACGAGCAGTACTTC. Translated, it gives CASRSGQSYEQYF. The genes are TRBV28 and TRBJ2-7; D may be TRBD1 (6 bases). Germline CDR1 and CDR2: MDHEN and SYDVKM. V shed 6 bases and J shed 1 base, with 10 bases lying between them. The CDR3 loop spans 13 amino acids. Full variable domain (missing parts from reference TRBV28 and TRBJ2-7): DVKVTQSSRYLVKRTGEKVFLECVQDMDHENMFWYRQDPGLGLRLIYFSYDVKMKEKGDIPEGYSVSREKKERFSLILESASTNQTSMYLCASRSGQSYEQYFGPGTRLTVT.

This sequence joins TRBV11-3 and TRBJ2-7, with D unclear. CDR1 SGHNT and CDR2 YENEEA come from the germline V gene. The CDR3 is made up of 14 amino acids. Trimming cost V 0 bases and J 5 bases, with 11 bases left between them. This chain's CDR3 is CASSLDSQVNEQYF. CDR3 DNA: TGTGCCAGCAGCTTAGACAGCCAGGTAAACGAGCAGTACTTC.

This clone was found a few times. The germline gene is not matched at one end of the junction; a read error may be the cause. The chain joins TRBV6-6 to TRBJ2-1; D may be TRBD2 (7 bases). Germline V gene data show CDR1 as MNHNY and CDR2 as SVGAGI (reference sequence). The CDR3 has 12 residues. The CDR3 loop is CATGGLYNEQFF. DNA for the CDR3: TGCGCCACGGGGGGCCTTTACAATGAGCAGTTCTTC.

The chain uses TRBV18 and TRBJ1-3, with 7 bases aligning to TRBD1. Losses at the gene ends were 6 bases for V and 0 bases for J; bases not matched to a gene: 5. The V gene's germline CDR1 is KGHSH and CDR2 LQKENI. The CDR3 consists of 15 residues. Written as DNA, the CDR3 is TGTGCCAGCTCCCCCACAGGGGACTCTGGAAACACCATATATTTT. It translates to CASSPTGDSGNTIYF. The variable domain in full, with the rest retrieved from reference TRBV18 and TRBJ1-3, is NAGVMQNPRHLVRRRGQEARLRCSPMKGHSHVYWYRQLPEEGLKFMVYLQKENIIDESGMPKERFSAEFPKEGPSILRIQQVVRGDSAAYFCASSPTGDSGNTIYFGEGSWLTVV.

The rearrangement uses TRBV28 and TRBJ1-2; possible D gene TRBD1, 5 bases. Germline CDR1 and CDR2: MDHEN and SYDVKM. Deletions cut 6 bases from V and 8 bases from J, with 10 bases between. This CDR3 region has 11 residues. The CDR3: CASRAGWGYTF. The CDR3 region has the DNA TGTGCCAGCAGGGCAGGGTGGGGCTACACCTTC.

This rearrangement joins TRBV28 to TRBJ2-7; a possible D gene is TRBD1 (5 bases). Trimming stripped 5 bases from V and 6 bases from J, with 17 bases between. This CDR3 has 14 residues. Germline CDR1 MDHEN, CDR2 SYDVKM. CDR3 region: CASSPAGIMSEQYF. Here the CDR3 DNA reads TGTGCCAGCAGTCCGGCAGGGATCATGAGCGAGCAGTACTTC.

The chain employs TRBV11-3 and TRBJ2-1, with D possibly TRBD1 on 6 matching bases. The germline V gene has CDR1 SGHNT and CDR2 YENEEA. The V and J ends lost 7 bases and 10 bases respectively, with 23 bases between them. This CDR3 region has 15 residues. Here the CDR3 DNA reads TGTGCCAGCACCATTTATCCCCGCCCGGGACAAGAGCAGTTCTTC. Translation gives CASTIYPRPGQEQFF. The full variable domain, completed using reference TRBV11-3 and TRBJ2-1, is EAGVVQSPRYKIIEKKQPVAFWCNPISGHNTLYWYLQNLGQGPELLIRYENEEAVDDSQLPKDRFSAERLKGVDSTLKIQPAELGDSAVYLCASTIYPRPGQEQFFGPGTRLTVL.

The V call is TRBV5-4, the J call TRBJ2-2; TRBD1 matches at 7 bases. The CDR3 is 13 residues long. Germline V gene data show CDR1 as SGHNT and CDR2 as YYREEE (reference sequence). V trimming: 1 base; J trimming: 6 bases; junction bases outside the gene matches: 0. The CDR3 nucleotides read TGTGCCAGCAGCTTGCAGGGGGCCGGGGAGCTGTTTTTT. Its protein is CASSLQGAGELFF. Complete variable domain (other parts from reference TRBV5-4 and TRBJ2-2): ETGVTQSPTHLIKTRGQQVTLRCSSQSGHNTVSWYQQALGQGPQFIFQYYREEENGRGNFPPRFSGLQFPNYSSELNVNALELDDSALYLCASSLQGAGELFFGEGSRLTVL.

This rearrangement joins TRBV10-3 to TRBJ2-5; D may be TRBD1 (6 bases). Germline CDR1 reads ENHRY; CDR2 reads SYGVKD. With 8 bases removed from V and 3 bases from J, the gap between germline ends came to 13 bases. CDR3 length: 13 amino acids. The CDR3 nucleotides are TGTGCCATCCTGAGGGACAAAGAAGAGACCCAGTACTTC. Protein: CAILRDKEETQYF.

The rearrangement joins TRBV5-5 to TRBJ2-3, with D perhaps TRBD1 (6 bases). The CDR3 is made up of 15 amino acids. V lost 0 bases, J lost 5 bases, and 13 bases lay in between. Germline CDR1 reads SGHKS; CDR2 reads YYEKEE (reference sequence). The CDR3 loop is CASSLAGQSVDTQYF. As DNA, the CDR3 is TGTGCCAGCAGCTTGGCTGGACAGTCGGTAGATACGCAGTATTTT.

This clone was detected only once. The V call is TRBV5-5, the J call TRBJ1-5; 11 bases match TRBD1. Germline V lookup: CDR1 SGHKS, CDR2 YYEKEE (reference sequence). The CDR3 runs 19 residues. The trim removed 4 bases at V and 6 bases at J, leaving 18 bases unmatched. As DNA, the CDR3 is TGTGCCAGCAGCCTGGAAGTGGATGGGACAGGGGGTCTGATTCAGCCCCAGCATTTT. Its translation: CASSLEVDGTGGLIQPQHF.

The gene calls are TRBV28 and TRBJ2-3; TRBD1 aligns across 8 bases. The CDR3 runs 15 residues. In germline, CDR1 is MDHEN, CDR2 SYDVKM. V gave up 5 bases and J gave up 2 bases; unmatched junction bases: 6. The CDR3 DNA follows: TGTGCCAGCAGTCTGGACAGGGCGGCCACAGATACGCAGTATTTT. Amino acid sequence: CASSLDRAATDTQYF.

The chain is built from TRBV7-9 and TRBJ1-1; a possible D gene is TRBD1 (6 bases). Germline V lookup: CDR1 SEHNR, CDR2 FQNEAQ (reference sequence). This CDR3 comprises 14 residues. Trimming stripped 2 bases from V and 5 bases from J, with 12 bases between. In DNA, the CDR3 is TGTGCCAGCAGCTTAATGGGGGCAGCTACTGAAGCTTTCTTT. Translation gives CASSLMGAATEAFF. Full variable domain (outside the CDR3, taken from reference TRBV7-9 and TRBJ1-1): DTGVSQNPRHKITKRGQNVTFRCDPISEHNRLYWYRQTLGQGPEFLTYFQNEAQLEKSRLLSDRFSAERPKGSFSTLEIQRTEQGDSAMYLCASSLMGAATEAFFGQGTRLTVV.

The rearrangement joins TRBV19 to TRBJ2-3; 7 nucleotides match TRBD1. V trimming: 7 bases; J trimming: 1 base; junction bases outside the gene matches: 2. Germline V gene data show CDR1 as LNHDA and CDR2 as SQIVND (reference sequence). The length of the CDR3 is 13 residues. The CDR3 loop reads CASKGAGTDTQYF. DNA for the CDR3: TGTGCCAGTAAGGGGGCCGGCACAGATACGCAGTATTTT.

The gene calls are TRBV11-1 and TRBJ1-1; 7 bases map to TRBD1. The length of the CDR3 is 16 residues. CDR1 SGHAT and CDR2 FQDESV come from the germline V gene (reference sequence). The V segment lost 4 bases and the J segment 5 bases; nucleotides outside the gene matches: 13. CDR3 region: CASSSGSTGLGTEAFF. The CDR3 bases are TGTGCCAGCAGCTCAGGATCGACAGGGTTAGGTACTGAAGCTTTCTTT.

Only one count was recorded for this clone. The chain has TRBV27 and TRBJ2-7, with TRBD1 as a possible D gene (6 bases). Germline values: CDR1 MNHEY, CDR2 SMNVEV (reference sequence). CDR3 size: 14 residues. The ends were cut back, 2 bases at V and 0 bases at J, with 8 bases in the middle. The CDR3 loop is CASSLQGSSYEQYF. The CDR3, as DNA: TGTGCCAGCAGTTTACAGGGGAGCTCCTACGAGCAGTACTTC.

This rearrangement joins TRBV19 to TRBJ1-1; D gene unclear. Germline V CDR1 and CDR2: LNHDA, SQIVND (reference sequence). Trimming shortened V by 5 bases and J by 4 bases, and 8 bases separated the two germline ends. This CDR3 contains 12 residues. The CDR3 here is CASSRVGTEAFF. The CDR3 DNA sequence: TGTGCCAGTAGTCGAGTTGGCACTGAAGCTTTCTTT.

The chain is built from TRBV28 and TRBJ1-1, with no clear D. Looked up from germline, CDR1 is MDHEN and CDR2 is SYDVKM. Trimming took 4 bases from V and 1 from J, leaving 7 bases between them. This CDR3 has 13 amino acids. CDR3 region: CASSSEGNTEAFF. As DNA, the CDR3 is TGTGCCAGCAGTTCTGAGGGGAACACTGAAGCTTTCTTT.

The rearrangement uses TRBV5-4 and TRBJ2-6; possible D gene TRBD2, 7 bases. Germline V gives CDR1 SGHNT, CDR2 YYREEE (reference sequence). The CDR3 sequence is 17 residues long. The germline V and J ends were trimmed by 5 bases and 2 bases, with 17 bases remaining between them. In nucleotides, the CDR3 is TGTGCCAGCAGAGGGGGGGGACTGGGGACTGGGGCCAACGTCCTGACTTTC. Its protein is CASRGGGLGTGANVLTF.